The present T cell receptor (beta chain) was sequenced within a study of cytomegalovirus exposure and HLA in healthy donors. About the study: Earlier, about 179 million T cells were analyzed, and more than 100 million unique TCR beta sequences were found among them. Of a few hundred genotyped donors, 81% grouped in the Caucasian-associated ancestry cluster. Regarding the study as a whole: It was assumed in the presence/absence analyses that sequencing depth was roughly uniform across donors.

The germline V gene encodes CDR1 SEHNR and CDR2 FQNEAQ (reference sequence). Trimming at V came to 5 bases and at J to 3 bases, leaving 11 bases not matched to a gene. The CDR3 is 16 amino acids. The PCR made use of 60 Vbeta and 13 Jbeta primers. Data came from immunoSEQ multiplex PCR; TCRdb stores just in-frame clones and leaves some out. The table shows 180,000 or so clones, with over 60% occurring only once. Remarks on this clone: Its antigen is unknown.

The chain uses TRBV7-9 and TRBJ2-7; 9 bases map to TRBD1. Sequencing input: PBMCs. This clonotype was obtained from a man between 18 and 35 years old in good health and CMV-seronegative. The CDR3 loop is CASSPLSRTGDYEQYF. DNA for the CDR3: TGTGCCAGCAGCCCCCTTTCCCGGACAGGGGACTACGAGCAGTACTTC.